This TCR beta chain comes out of a study of shared clonotypes between healthy human individuals. Background on the study: The cohort comprised a couple of women and three men. Their ages spanned 18 to 49 years. Study-wide points: Read depth was anticipated to influence clonotype sharing among donors.

Looked up from germline, CDR1 is MDHEN and CDR2 is SYDVKM. With 4 bases removed from V and 5 bases from J, the gap between germline ends came to 5 bases. CDR3 length: 11 residues. For genomic DNA, unsorted samples relied on about 90 million PBMCs. Regarding this clone: What it binds is unknown.

Only in-frame clones appear in the TCRdb table, and some are missing; sequencing was by immunoSEQ multiplex PCR. This table holds some 450,000 clones, around 77% found once. Source material: PBMCs. The rearrangement joins TRBV28 to TRBJ1-2; D ambiguous. The clonotype originates from a woman between 35 and 50 years old in good health. Some clones in this sample may be carry-over from other donors' samples. The CDR3, as DNA: TGTGCCAGCAGTTCGAAATATGGCTACACCTTC. Its protein product is CASSSKYGYTF.